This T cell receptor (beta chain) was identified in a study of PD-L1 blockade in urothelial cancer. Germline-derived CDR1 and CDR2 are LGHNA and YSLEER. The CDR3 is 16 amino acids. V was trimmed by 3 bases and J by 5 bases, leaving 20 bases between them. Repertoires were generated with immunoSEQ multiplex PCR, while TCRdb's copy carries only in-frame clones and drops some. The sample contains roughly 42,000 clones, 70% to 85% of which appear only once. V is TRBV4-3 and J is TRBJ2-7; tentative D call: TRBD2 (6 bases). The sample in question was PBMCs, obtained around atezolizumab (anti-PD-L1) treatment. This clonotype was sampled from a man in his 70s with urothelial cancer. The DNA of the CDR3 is TGCGCCAGCAGCCAGGGTACCGGGACTCCGAGGCACGAGCAGTACTTC. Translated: CASSQGTGTPRHEQYF.